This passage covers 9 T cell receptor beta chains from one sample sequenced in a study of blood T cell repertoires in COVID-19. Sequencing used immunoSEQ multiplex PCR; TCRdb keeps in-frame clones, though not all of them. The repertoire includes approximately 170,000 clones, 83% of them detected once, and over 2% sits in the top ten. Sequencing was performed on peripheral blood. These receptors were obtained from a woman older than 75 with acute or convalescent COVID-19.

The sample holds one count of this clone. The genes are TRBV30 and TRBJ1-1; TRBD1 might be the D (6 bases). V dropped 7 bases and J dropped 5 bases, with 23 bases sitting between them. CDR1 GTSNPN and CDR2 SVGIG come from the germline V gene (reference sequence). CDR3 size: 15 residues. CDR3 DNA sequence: TGTGCCTTAGCCCCACAACAGGGTCTGGGGACTGAAGCTTTCTTT. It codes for CALAPQQGLGTEAFF.

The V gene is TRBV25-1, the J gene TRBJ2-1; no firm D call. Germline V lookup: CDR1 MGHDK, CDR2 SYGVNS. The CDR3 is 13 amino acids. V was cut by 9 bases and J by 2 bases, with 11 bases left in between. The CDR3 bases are TGTGCCAGTTCTCCAGGCCCCTACAATGAGCAGTTCTTC. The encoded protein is CASSPGPYNEQFF.

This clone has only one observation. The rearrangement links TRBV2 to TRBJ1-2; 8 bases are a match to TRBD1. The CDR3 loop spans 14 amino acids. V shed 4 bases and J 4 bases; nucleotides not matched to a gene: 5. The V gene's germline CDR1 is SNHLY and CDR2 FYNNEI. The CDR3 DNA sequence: TGTGCCAGCAGTGGGACAGGGAGATTCTATGGCTACACCTTC. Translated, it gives CASSGTGRFYGYTF.

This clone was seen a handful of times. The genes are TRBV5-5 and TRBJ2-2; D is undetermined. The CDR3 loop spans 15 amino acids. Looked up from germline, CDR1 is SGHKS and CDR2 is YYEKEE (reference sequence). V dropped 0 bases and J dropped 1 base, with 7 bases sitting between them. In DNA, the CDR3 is TGTGCCAGCAGCTTGGAGTGGCTGAACACCGGGGAGCTGTTTTTT. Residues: CASSLEWLNTGELFF.

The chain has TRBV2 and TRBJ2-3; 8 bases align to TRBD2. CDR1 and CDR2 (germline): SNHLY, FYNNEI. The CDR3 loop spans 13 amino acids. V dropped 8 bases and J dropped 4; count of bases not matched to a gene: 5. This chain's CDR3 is CASEREGPDTQYF. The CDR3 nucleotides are TGTGCCAGCGAACGGGAGGGCCCAGATACGCAGTATTTT.

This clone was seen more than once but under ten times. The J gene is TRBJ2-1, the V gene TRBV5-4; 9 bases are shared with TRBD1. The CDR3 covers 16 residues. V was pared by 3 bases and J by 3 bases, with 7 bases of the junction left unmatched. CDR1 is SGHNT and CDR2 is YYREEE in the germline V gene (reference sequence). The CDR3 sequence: CASSYGDRDYYNEQFF. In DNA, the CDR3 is TGTGCCAGCAGCTACGGGGACAGGGACTACTACAATGAGCAGTTCTTC.

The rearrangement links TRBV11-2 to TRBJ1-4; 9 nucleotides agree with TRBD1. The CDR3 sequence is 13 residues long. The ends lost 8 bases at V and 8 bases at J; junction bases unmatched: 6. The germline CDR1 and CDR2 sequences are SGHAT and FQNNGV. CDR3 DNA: TGTGCCAGCGGGACAGGGATTAGGGAAAAACTGTTTTTT. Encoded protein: CASGTGIREKLFF.

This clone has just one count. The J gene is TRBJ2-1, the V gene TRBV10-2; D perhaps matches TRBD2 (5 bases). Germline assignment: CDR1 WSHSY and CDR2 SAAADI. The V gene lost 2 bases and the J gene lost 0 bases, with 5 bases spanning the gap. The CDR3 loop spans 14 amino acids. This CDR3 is CASSEGSSYNEQFF. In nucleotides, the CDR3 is TGCGCCAGCAGTGAGGGGAGCTCCTACAATGAGCAGTTCTTC.

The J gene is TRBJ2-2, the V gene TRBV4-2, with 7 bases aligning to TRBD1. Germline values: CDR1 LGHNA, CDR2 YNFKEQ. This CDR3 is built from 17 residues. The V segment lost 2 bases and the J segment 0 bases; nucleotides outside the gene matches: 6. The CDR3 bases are TGTGCCAGCAGCCAAACGGGACAGAGCGCGAACACCGGGGAGCTGTTTTTT. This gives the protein CASSQTGQSANTGELFF.